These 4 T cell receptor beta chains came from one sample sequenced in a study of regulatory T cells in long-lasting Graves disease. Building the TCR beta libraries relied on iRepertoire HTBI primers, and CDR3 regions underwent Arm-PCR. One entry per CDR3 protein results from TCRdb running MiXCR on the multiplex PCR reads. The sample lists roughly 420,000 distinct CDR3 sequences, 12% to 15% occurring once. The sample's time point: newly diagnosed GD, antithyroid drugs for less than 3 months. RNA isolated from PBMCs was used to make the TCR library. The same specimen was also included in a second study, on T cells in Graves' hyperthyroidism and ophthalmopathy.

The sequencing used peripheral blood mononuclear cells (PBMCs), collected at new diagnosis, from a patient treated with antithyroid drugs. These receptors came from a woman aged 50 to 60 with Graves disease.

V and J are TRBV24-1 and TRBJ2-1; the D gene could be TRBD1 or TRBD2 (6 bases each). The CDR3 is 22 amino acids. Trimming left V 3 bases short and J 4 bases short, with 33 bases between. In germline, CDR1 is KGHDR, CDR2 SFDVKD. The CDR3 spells CATSDGAWGSGEGGWSYNEQFF. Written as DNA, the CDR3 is TGTGCCACCAGTGATGGGGCCTGGGGTTCGGGAGAAGGGGGGTGGAGTTACAATGAGCAGTTCTTC.

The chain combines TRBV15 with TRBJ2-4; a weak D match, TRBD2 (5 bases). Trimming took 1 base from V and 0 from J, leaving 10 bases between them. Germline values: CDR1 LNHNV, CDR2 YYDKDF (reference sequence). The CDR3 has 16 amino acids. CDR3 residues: CATSRAGLLAKNIQYF. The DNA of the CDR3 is TGTGCCACCAGCAGAGCTGGACTGTTAGCCAAAAACATTCAGTACTTC.

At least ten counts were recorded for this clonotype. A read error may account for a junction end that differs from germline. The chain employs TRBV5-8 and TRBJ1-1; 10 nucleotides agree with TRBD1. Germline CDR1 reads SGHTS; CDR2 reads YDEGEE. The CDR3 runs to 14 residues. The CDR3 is CASSSGTGDTEAFF. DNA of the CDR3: TGCGCCAGCAGCTCCGGGACAGGGGACACTGAAGCTTTCTTT.

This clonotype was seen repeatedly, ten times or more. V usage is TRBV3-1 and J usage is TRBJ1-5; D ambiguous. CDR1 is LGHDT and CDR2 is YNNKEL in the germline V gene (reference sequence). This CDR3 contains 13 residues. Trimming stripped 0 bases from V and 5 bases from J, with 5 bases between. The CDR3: CASSQDRDQPQHF. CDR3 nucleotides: TGTGCCAGCAGCCAAGACAGAGATCAGCCCCAGCATTTT.